This entry describes one T cell receptor beta chain. As yet, its antigen is unknown. This sample was included in a study of pediatric ulcerative colitis. Only in-frame clones appear in the TCRdb table, and some are missing; sequencing was by immunoSEQ multiplex PCR. The sample shows tens of thousands of clones, 78% of them seen only once. One to two pinch biopsies were taken from the rectum during colonoscopy. Broader study findings: This repertoire reflects total lymphocytes rather than subpopulations like regulatory T cells. Rectal repertoires separated controls, mild-moderate and acute severe colitis.

Sequencing was done on a sample of gut tissue. The TCR sequence derives from a girl aged 5-17 years with moderate ulcerative colitis.

The DNA of the CDR3 is TGTGCCAGTACGGGGAACCAAGAGACCCAGTACTTC. Its translation is CASTGNQETQYF. The chain links TRBV7-9 to TRBJ2-5, with D possibly being TRBD2 (5 bases). This CDR3 spans 12 amino acids. Between the trimmed V and J ends, which lost 9 bases and 0 bases, there was a span of 8 bases. Germline loops: CDR1 SEHNR, CDR2 FQNEAQ (reference sequence).